One and the same sample provided the 27 T cell receptor beta chains below, sequenced in a study of blood T cell repertoires in COVID-19. Produced via immunoSEQ multiplex PCR; TCRdb's table is partial and in-frame only. The sample consists of approximately 25,000 clones, 80% to 90% of them appearing once. Sequencing used peripheral blood. The receptors were gathered from a woman in her seventies with COVID-19, enrolled during active disease.

This sequence joins TRBV19 and TRBJ1-2; D perhaps matches TRBD1 (6 bases). Germline CDR1 reads LNHDA; CDR2 reads SQIVND (reference sequence). V lost 6 bases and J 7 bases, leaving 24 bases between the germline ends. The CDR3 is 16 residues long. The CDR3 here is CASSHLRGAEASGYTF. DNA of the CDR3: TGTGCCAGTAGCCACCTCCGGGGGGCGGAGGCTTCTGGCTACACCTTC.

This CDR3 reads CAITKDRGNGYTF. CDR3 DNA: TGTGCCATCACCAAAGACAGGGGAAATGGCTACACCTTC. The gene calls are TRBV10-3 and TRBJ1-2, with 8 nucleotides matching TRBD1. After removal of 7 bases from V and 6 bases from J, the junction contained 7 bases not matched to a gene. Germline-derived CDR1 and CDR2 are ENHRY and SYGVKD. There are 13 residues in the CDR3.

The chain combines TRBV7-9 with TRBJ2-1; possibly TRBD1 for D (7 bases). Germline V gene data show CDR1 as SEHNR and CDR2 as FQNEAQ (reference sequence). V gave up 7 bases and J gave up 4 bases, with 20 bases separating them. The CDR3 length is 16 residues. For the CDR3, the DNA is TGTGCCAGCACGGGCAGGGGGGAGGCAGGATACAATGAGCAGTTCTTC. Translated: CASTGRGEAGYNEQFF.

In its sample, this clone was seen once. This rearrangement joins TRBV11-3 to TRBJ1-4; D gene unclear. Germline CDR1 SGHNT, CDR2 YENEEA. The CDR3 spans 14 residues. Trimming stripped 5 bases from V and 8 bases from J, with 15 bases between. CDR3 sequence: CASSPGGSVEKLFF. CDR3 bases: TGTGCCAGCAGCCCCGGAGGGTCTGTGGAAAAACTGTTTTTT. Supplemented by reference TRBV11-3 and TRBJ1-4, the full variable domain reads EAGVVQSPRYKIIEKKQPVAFWCNPISGHNTLYWYLQNLGQGPELLIRYENEEAVDDSQLPKDRFSAERLKGVDSTLKIQPAELGDSAVYLCASSPGGSVEKLFFGSGTQLSVL.

J is TRBJ1-2 and V is TRBV12-5; TRBD1 matches at 7 bases. V lost 5 bases to trimming and J lost 5 bases; unmatched junction nucleotides: 11. The CDR3 runs to 15 residues. Per the germline V gene, CDR1 is LGHNT and CDR2 is FRNRAP. The CDR3 sequence is CASGTDRVFTYGYTF. The CDR3 DNA reads as TGTGCTAGTGGTACTGACAGGGTTTTTACTTATGGCTACACCTTC.

The V gene is TRBV7-2, the J gene TRBJ1-2; D unclear. This CDR3 has 14 amino acids. Germline CDR1 reads SGHTA; CDR2 reads FQGNSA. Trimming cost V 4 bases and J 4 bases, with 13 bases left between them. The CDR3 DNA reads TGTGCCAGCAGCTCTAGTCTGGGGAGCTATGGCTACACCTTC. Translating it yields CASSSSLGSYGYTF.

The CDR3 spells CASSAGGSYEQYF. CDR3 sequence (DNA): TGTGCCAGCAGTGCCGGGGGCTCCTACGAGCAGTACTTC. The V call is TRBV3-1 (or the pseudogene TRBV3-2), the J call TRBJ2-7; possible D gene TRBD2, 6 bases. V was shortened by 6 bases and J by 0 bases, with 9 bases between the two germline ends. This CDR3 comprises 13 residues. From germline, CDR1 is LGHDT and CDR2 YNNKEL (reference sequence).

The rearrangement joins TRBV6-2 or TRBV6-3 to TRBJ2-1; weak D call: TRBD2 (6 bases). The CDR3 runs to 16 residues. Germline values: CDR1 MNHEY, CDR2 SVGEGT. V dropped 2 bases and J dropped 9 bases, with 20 bases sitting between them. The CDR3 here is CASSYLSPGGGGEQFF. CDR3 sequence (DNA): TGTGCCAGCAGTTACCTGTCCCCGGGTGGGGGAGGTGAGCAGTTCTTC.

The rearrangement joins TRBV19 to TRBJ2-3; D uncertain. This CDR3 region has 13 residues. V shed 3 bases and J shed 8 bases, with 12 bases lying between them. Germline assignment: CDR1 LNHDA and CDR2 SQIVND (reference sequence). CDR3 coding DNA: TGTGCCAGTAGTATTAAAGGCGGTGGTACGCAGTATTTT. Protein sequence: CASSIKGGGTQYF.

The chain combines TRBV5-1 with TRBJ1-1; possibly TRBD1 for D (6 bases). Germline CDR1 SGHRS, CDR2 YFSETQ. V was pared by 4 bases and J by 1 base, with 11 bases between. This CDR3 is built from 14 residues. This chain's CDR3 is CASSGIRGNTEAFF. The CDR3 DNA follows: TGCGCCAGCAGCGGAATCAGGGGGAACACTGAAGCTTTCTTT.

This clone was counted a single time. The chain employs TRBV11-2 and TRBJ1-2; possible D gene TRBD1, 6 bases. Per the germline V gene, CDR1 is SGHAT and CDR2 is FQNNGV. V lost 1 base and J lost 5, with 14 bases in between. This CDR3 comprises 15 residues. The chain's CDR3 is CASSLGRGLGYGYTF. Written as DNA, the CDR3 is TGTGCCAGCAGCTTAGGGCGGGGGCTGGGTTATGGCTACACCTTC.

The CDR3 bases are TGTGCCAGCAGCCCCCTGACGGGACAGGGTTTTCGTGGCTACACCTTC. This sequence encodes CASSPLTGQGFRGYTF. V gene TRBV7-9 combines with J gene TRBJ1-2; 9 bases are shared with TRBD1. The CDR3 sequence is 16 residues long. The ends lost 5 bases at V and 7 bases at J; junction bases unmatched: 14. In germline, CDR1 is SEHNR, CDR2 FQNEAQ (reference sequence).

This sequence joins TRBV7-2 and TRBJ2-1, with TRBD2 as a possible D gene (5 bases). The V and J ends lost 3 bases and 1 base respectively, with 7 bases between them. This CDR3 has 14 amino acids. CDR1 and CDR2 from the germline V gene are SGHTA and FQGNSA. CDR3 in DNA: TGTGCCAGCAGCTTTCGCGGGTCCTACAATGAGCAGTTCTTC. Its translation is CASSFRGSYNEQFF.

The chain links TRBV11-3 to TRBJ2-7, with 8 bases lining up with TRBD2. This CDR3 region has 13 residues. V lost 5 bases, J lost 3 bases, and 3 bases stayed unmatched. CDR1 and CDR2 (germline): SGHNT, YENEEA. In DNA form, the CDR3 reads TGTGCCAGCAGCACCCTAGCGGGCTACGAGCAGTACTTC. Encoded protein: CASSTLAGYEQYF.

The gene calls are TRBV15 and TRBJ2-5, with 8 bases lining up with TRBD1. V was pared by 3 bases and J by 4 bases, with 10 bases of the junction left unmatched. Per the germline V gene, CDR1 is LNHNV and CDR2 is YYDKDF (reference sequence). The CDR3 totals 16 residues. The CDR3 reads CATSSPQGALRETQYF. The CDR3 nucleotides read TGTGCCACCAGCAGTCCCCAGGGGGCGTTAAGAGAGACCCAGTACTTC.

This clone was found a few times. The chain carries TRBV5-1 and TRBJ2-7; TRBD2 is a possible D gene (6 bases). The CDR3 spans 15 residues. Trimming took off 3 bases at V and 0 bases at J, with 13 bases between the two ends. The germline gives CDR1 SGHRS, CDR2 YFSETQ. The CDR3 region has the DNA TGCGCCAGCAGCTGGGACTTCCAAAGCTCCTACGAGCAGTACTTC. Translation: CASSWDFQSSYEQYF.

Only a few counts were recorded for this clone. The V call is TRBV5-8, the J call TRBJ1-2; unclear D gene. CDR1 is SGHTS and CDR2 is YDEGEE in the germline V gene. This CDR3 contains 17 residues. The V gene lost 1 base and the J gene lost 4 bases, with 20 bases spanning the gap. The CDR3 sequence is CASSLPGLRVIAYGYTF. Here the CDR3 DNA reads TGTGCCAGCAGCTTGCCCGGTCTTCGCGTGATTGCCTATGGCTACACCTTC.

This chain links TRBV3-1 (or the pseudogene TRBV3-2) with TRBJ1-3; no reliable D call. Germline values: CDR1 LGHDT, CDR2 YNNKEL (reference sequence). Trimming cost V 0 bases and J 1 base, with 7 bases left between them. This CDR3 spans 15 amino acids. CDR3 in amino acids: CASSQDRVSGNTIYF. The DNA of the CDR3 is TGTGCCAGCAGCCAAGATCGAGTTTCTGGAAACACCATATATTTT.

The genes are TRBV5-1 and TRBJ1-1, with D possibly TRBD1 on 6 matching bases. V was trimmed by 4 bases and J by 2 bases, leaving 9 bases between them. CDR1 is SGHRS and CDR2 is YFSETQ in the germline V gene. The CDR3 totals 13 residues. The CDR3 bases are TGCGCCAGCAGCAAGGACAGTAACACTGAAGCTTTCTTT. Translating gives CASSKDSNTEAFF.

The chain links TRBV19 to TRBJ2-3; TRBD2 matches at 9 bases. The CDR3 totals 14 residues. V lost 10 bases and J lost 5; bases outside the gene matches: 10. Germline V gene lookup returns CDR1 LNHDA and CDR2 SQIVND (reference sequence). CDR3 protein: CATNAGGRGDTQYF. As DNA, the CDR3 is TGTGCCACTAACGCGGGAGGGCGTGGAGATACGCAGTATTTT.

This chain links TRBV19 with TRBJ2-7; D might be TRBD2 (7 bases). From germline, CDR1 is LNHDA and CDR2 SQIVND (reference sequence). Trimming removed 3 bases from V and 3 bases from J, with 9 bases in between. The CDR3 loop spans 13 amino acids. DNA for the CDR3: TGTGCCAGTAGTATCGGGGGGCTCTACGAGCAGTACTTC. Protein product: CASSIGGLYEQYF. Based on the CDR3 plus reference TRBV19 and TRBJ2-7, the full variable domain is DGGITQSPKYLFRKEGQNVTLSCEQNLNHDAMYWYRQDPGQGLRLIYYSQIVNDFQKGDIAEGYSVSREKKESFPLTVTSAQKNPTAFYLCASSIGGLYEQYFGPGTRLTVT.

This chain joins TRBV6-1 and TRBJ1-6; 10 nucleotides align to TRBD1. Per the germline V gene, CDR1 is MNHNS and CDR2 is SASEGT. The V segment lost 3 bases and the J segment 9 bases; nucleotides outside the gene matches: 2. This CDR3 has 14 amino acids. CDR3 sequence: CASSDGQGVSPLHF. Written as DNA, the CDR3 is TGTGCCAGCAGTGATGGACAGGGGGTTTCACCCCTCCACTTT.

J is TRBJ2-1 and V is TRBV12-3 or TRBV12-4, with D maybe TRBD1 (6 bases). V gave up 7 bases and J gave up 4 bases, with 8 bases separating them. This CDR3 has 12 amino acids. CDR3 loop: CASMTGYNEQFF. CDR3 bases: TGTGCCAGCATGACAGGTTACAATGAGCAGTTCTTC.

The CDR3 DNA reads TGTGCCAGCAAGAGCGGGATTAGCACAGATACGCAGTATTTT. This codes for CASKSGISTDTQYF. The rearrangement uses TRBV7-9 and TRBJ2-3, with TRBD2 matching 7 bases. Unmatched junction bases numbered 4, after V lost 7 bases and J lost 0 bases. This CDR3 region has 14 residues. Germline CDR1 SEHNR, CDR2 FQNEAQ (reference sequence).

The CDR3 DNA is TGTGCCAGCAGCCTCCGCCGGGAGTCACCCCTCCACTTT. It yields the protein CASSLRRESPLHF. V and J are TRBV13 and TRBJ1-6; D unresolved. Germline V gene sequence: CDR1 PRHDT, CDR2 FYEKMQ (reference sequence). V lost 5 bases and J 10 bases, leaving 12 bases between the germline ends. The CDR3 runs 13 residues.

V and J are TRBV5-1 and TRBJ1-1, with D possibly TRBD1 on 6 matching bases. Trimming shortened V by 3 bases and J by 3 bases, and 15 bases separated the two germline ends. Germline V gene sequence: CDR1 SGHRS, CDR2 YFSETQ. The CDR3 contains 15 residues. The CDR3 nucleotides read TGCGCCAGCAGCTACTCCGGGACACCTTACACTGAAGCTTTCTTT. This encodes CASSYSGTPYTEAFF. Filled out from reference TRBV5-1 and TRBJ1-1, the complete variable domain reads KAGVTQTPRYLIKTRGQQVTLSCSPISGHRSVSWYQQTPGQGLQFLFEYFSETQRNKGNFPGRFSGRQFSNSRSEMNVSTLELGDSALYLCASSYSGTPYTEAFFGQGTRLTVV.

The gene calls are TRBV5-1 and TRBJ1-1; D unclear. V lost 0 bases and J 8 bases, leaving 17 bases between the germline ends. The CDR3 is 15 amino acids. Germline loops: CDR1 SGHRS, CDR2 YFSETQ. CDR3 bases: TGCGCCAGCAGCTTGGCCAAGGGCCCCGGCGGGGAAGCTTTCTTT. Encoded protein: CASSLAKGPGGEAFF.